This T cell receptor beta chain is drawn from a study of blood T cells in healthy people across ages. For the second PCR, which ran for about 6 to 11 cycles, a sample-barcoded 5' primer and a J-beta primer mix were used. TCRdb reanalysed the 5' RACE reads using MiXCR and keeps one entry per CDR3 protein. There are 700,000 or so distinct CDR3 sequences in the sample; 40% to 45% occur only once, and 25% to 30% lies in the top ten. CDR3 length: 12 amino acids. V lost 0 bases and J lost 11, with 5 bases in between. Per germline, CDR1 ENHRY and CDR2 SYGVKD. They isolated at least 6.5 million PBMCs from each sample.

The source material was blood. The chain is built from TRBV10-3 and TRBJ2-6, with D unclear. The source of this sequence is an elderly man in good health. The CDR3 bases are TGTGCCATCAGTGAGTCACGGGACGTCCTGACTTTC. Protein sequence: CAISESRDVLTF.